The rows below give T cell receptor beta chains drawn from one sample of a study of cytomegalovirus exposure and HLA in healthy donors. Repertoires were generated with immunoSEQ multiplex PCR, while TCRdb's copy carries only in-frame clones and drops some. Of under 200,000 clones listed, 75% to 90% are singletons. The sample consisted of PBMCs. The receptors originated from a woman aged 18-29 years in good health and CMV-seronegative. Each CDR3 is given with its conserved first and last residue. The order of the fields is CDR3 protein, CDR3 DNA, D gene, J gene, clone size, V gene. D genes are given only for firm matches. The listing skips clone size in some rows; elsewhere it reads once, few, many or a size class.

CDR3: CASYRRPLNTGELFF
DNA: TGCGCCAGCTACAGGCGGCCGCTGAACACCGGGGAGCTGTTTTTT
D: NA
J: TRBJ2-2
size: NA
V: TRBV5-1

CDR3: CASSLREQYF
DNA: TGTGCCAGCAGCTTACGCGAGCAGTACTTC
D: NA
J: TRBJ2-7
size: NA
V: TRBV7-9

CDR3: CASSSGGLSGGLTDTQYF
DNA: TGCGCCAGCAGCTCCGGGGGGTTATCGGGAGGGCTCACTGATACGCAGTATTTT
D: TRBD2
J: TRBJ2-3
size: NA
V: TRBV5-1

CDR3: CASSPPRGDTQYF
DNA: TGTGCCAGCAGTCCCCCTAGGGGGGATACGCAGTATTTT
D: NA
J: TRBJ2-3
size: NA
V: TRBV27

CDR3: CASSGQGSSYEQYF
DNA: TGTGCCAGCAGTGGACAGGGAAGCTCCTACGAGCAGTACTTC
D: TRBD1
J: TRBJ2-7
size: NA
V: TRBV2

CDR3: CASSLGRDYGYTF
DNA: TGTGCCAGCAGCCTAGGACGGGACTATGGCTACACCTTC
D: NA
J: TRBJ1-2
size: NA
V: TRBV13

CDR3: CAIEPTGGDFGYTF
DNA: TGTGCCATAGAGCCGACAGGTGGCGACTTTGGCTACACCTTC
D: NA
J: TRBJ1-2
size: NA
V: TRBV7-9

CDR3: CASSSSTGSSYNEQFF
DNA: TGTGCCAGCAGCAGCTCGACTGGAAGCTCCTACAATGAGCAGTTCTTC
D: NA
J: TRBJ2-1
size: NA
V: TRBV7-9

CDR3: CATSRVWEGRGETQYF
DNA: TGTGCCACCAGCAGAGTCTGGGAGGGGCGCGGGGAGACCCAGTACTTC
D: TRBD2
J: TRBJ2-5
size: NA
V: TRBV15

CDR3: CASTAGSSYEQYF
DNA: TGTGCCAGCACGGCGGGGAGTTCCTACGAGCAGTACTTC
D: NA
J: TRBJ2-7
size: NA
V: TRBV28

CDR3: CASSNTGFYGYTF
DNA: TGTGCCAGCAGCAACACAGGGTTCTATGGCTACACCTTC
D: NA
J: TRBJ1-2
size: NA
V: TRBV7-6

CDR3: CASSLELAEETQYF
DNA: TGTGCCAGCAGCTTAGAACTAGCGGAAGAGACCCAGTACTTC
D: TRBD2
J: TRBJ2-5
size: NA
V: TRBV5-4

CDR3: CASSRGGGANVLTF
DNA: TGTGCCAGCAGCAGGGGTGGCGGGGCCAACGTCCTGACTTTC
D: NA
J: TRBJ2-6
size: NA
V: TRBV28

CDR3: CASSLGGTGSYNEQFF
DNA: TGTGCCAGCAGCTTAGGTGGGACAGGCTCCTACAATGAGCAGTTCTTC
D: TRBD1
J: TRBJ2-1
size: NA
V: TRBV11-3

CDR3: CASSRPGDLSYEQYF
DNA: TGTGCCAGCAGCCGGCCAGGGGACCTTTCCTACGAGCAGTACTTC
D: NA
J: TRBJ2-7
size: NA
V: TRBV6-5

CDR3: CASSMDVETEAFF
DNA: TGTGCCAGTAGTATGGATGTGGAGACTGAAGCTTTCTTT
D: NA
J: TRBJ1-1
size: NA
V: TRBV19

CDR3: CASSVIPRTGLGGYTF
DNA: TGTGCCAGCAGCGTAATACCCCGGACAGGGTTGGGCGGCTACACCTTC
D: TRBD1
J: TRBJ1-2
size: NA
V: TRBV9

CDR3: CASSQFAGGQETQYF
DNA: TGTGCCAGCAGCCAATTCGCGGGGGGACAAGAGACCCAGTACTTC
D: TRBD2
J: TRBJ2-5
size: NA
V: TRBV16

CDR3: CASSYGGQPWGAFF
DNA: TGTGCCAGCAGTTACGGCGGACAGCCCTGGGGAGCTTTCTTT
D: NA
J: TRBJ1-1
size: NA
V: TRBV6-5

CDR3: CASSLVTVGANVLTF
DNA: TGCGCCAGCAGCTTGGTGACAGTTGGGGCCAACGTCCTGACTTTC
D: NA
J: TRBJ2-6
size: few
V: TRBV5-1

CDR3: CASSNPRTGNNEQFF
DNA: TGTGCCAGCAGCAACCCCCGGACAGGGAACAATGAGCAGTTCTTC
D: TRBD1
J: TRBJ2-1
size: NA
V: TRBV7-9

CDR3: CASSGKERPNEQFF
DNA: TGTGCCAGCAGCGGGAAAGAGCGGCCCAATGAGCAGTTCTTC
D: NA
J: TRBJ2-1
size: NA
V: TRBV6-4

CDR3: CASSPDRENTEAFF
DNA: TGCGCCAGCAGTCCGGACAGGGAGAACACTGAAGCTTTCTTT
D: TRBD1
J: TRBJ1-1
size: NA
V: TRBV5-1

CDR3: CATSRDEDTQYF
DNA: TGTGCCACCAGCCGGGATGAAGATACGCAGTATTTT
D: NA
J: TRBJ2-3
size: NA
V: TRBV10-3

CDR3: CASSSNSKETQYF
DNA: TGTGCCAGCAGTTCTAATAGCAAAGAGACCCAGTACTTC
D: NA
J: TRBJ2-5
size: NA
V: TRBV6-5

CDR3: CASSIRTGNQPQHF
DNA: TGTGCCAGTAGTATCCGGACAGGCAATCAGCCCCAGCATTTT
D: NA
J: TRBJ1-5
size: NA
V: TRBV19

CDR3: CASSRPRDRNYGYTF
DNA: TGTGCCAGCAGCCGACCCCGGGACAGGAACTATGGCTACACCTTC
D: TRBD1
J: TRBJ1-2
size: NA
V: TRBV28

CDR3: CASSYTGQGATGELFF
DNA: TGTGCCAGCAGTTACACCGGACAGGGGGCAACCGGGGAGCTGTTTTTT
D: TRBD1
J: TRBJ2-2
size: NA
V: TRBV6-5

CDR3: CATKDRGTEAFF
DNA: TGTGCCACCAAGGACAGGGGCACTGAAGCTTTCTTT
D: TRBD1
J: TRBJ1-1
size: NA
V: TRBV28

CDR3: CASSLDSSTDTQYF
DNA: TGCGCCAGCAGCTTGGACAGCTCCACAGATACGCAGTATTTT
D: NA
J: TRBJ2-3
size: NA
V: TRBV5-1

CDR3: CASRSRLNTEAFF
DNA: TGTGCCAGCAGGAGCCGATTGAACACTGAAGCTTTCTTT
D: NA
J: TRBJ1-1
size: NA
V: TRBV28

CDR3: CASSFRGGSRGRQYF
DNA: TGTGCCAGCAGTTTTCGTGGAGGATCCCGGGGGAGGCAGTACTTC
D: NA
J: TRBJ2-7
size: NA
V: TRBV27

CDR3: CASSLGGVQETQYF
DNA: TGTGCCAGCAGCTTAGGGGGGGTCCAAGAGACCCAGTACTTC
D: NA
J: TRBJ2-5
size: NA
V: TRBV5-6

CDR3: CASSAGPRGEQFF
DNA: TGTGCCAGCAGTGCGGGCCCCCGGGGTGAGCAGTTCTTC
D: NA
J: TRBJ2-1
size: NA
V: TRBV6-1

CDR3: CASRIQGTYNEQFF
DNA: TGTGCCAGCAGAATACAGGGGACCTACAATGAGCAGTTCTTC
D: TRBD1
J: TRBJ2-1
size: NA
V: TRBV28

CDR3: CSVWEAGPHSFF
DNA: TGCAGCGTTTGGGAGGCCGGGCCGCATTCTTTCTTT
D: NA
J: TRBJ1-1
size: NA
V: TRBV29-1

CDR3: CASSSGASGSIYEQFF
DNA: TGTGCCAGCAGCTCAGGAGCTAGCGGGAGTATCTATGAGCAGTTCTTC
D: TRBD2
J: TRBJ2-1
size: NA
V: TRBV5-4

CDR3: CASSPRTGTGELFF
DNA: TGTGCTAGCAGCCCCCGGACAGGGACCGGGGAGCTGTTTTTT
D: TRBD1
J: TRBJ2-2
size: once
V: TRBV7-7

CDR3: CAISEGRGRYEQYF
DNA: TGTGCCATCAGTGAGGGCAGGGGACGGTACGAGCAGTACTTC
D: NA
J: TRBJ2-7
size: few
V: TRBV10-3

CDR3: CASSSGTTVNEQFF
DNA: TGTGCCAGCAGTTCCGGGACTACCGTCAATGAGCAGTTCTTC
D: TRBD2
J: TRBJ2-1
size: NA
V: TRBV28

CDR3: CASRQGPPYEQYF
DNA: TGTGCCAGCAGACAGGGTCCCCCCTACGAGCAGTACTTC
D: NA
J: TRBJ2-7
size: NA
V: TRBV28

CDR3: CASSYSRTGGPYEQYF
DNA: TGTGCCAGCAGTTACTCGCGGACAGGGGGCCCCTACGAGCAGTACTTC
D: TRBD1
J: TRBJ2-7
size: NA
V: TRBV6-5

CDR3: CASSLGGRLRVEQFF
DNA: TGTGCCAGCAGCTTGGGCGGGCGCCTTCGTGTCGAACAGTTCTTC
D: NA
J: TRBJ2-1
size: NA
V: TRBV5-4

CDR3: CASSPAQGTEAFF
DNA: TGTGCCAGCTCACCGGCCCAGGGCACTGAAGCTTTCTTT
D: NA
J: TRBJ1-1
size: NA
V: TRBV18

CDR3: CASSRPDRGAEAFF
DNA: TGTGCCAGTAGTAGACCCGACAGGGGCGCTGAAGCTTTCTTT
D: TRBD1
J: TRBJ1-1
size: NA
V: TRBV19

CDR3: CASSYRREETQYF
DNA: TGTGCCAGCAGTTACAGGAGGGAAGAGACCCAGTACTTC
D: NA
J: TRBJ2-5
size: NA
V: TRBV6-5

CDR3: CASSVLPYNEQFF
DNA: TGTGCCAGCAGTGTACTCCCTTACAATGAGCAGTTCTTC
D: NA
J: TRBJ2-1
size: NA
V: TRBV6-5

CDR3: CASSQAGDTDTQYF
DNA: TGTGCCAGCAGCCAAGCGGGGGACACAGATACGCAGTATTTT
D: NA
J: TRBJ2-3
size: NA
V: TRBV4-2

CDR3: CASTHQGAYNEQFF
DNA: TGTGCCAGCACACACCAAGGGGCCTACAATGAGCAGTTCTTC
D: NA
J: TRBJ2-1
size: NA
V: TRBV6-5